This TCR beta chain emerged from a study of blood T cell repertoires in COVID-19. The wider study: Samples representing acute and convalescent COVID-19 were sourced from the United States, Italy and Spain.

In the original analysis: Reference gene primer amplification yielded estimated nucleated cell counts. Libraries were prepared by immunoSEQ multiplex PCR; TCRdb keeps only in-frame clonotypes and omits some of them. V and J calls and clone size follow that table, whereas D and trimming were derived from the DNA. The sample has about 100,000 clones, around 92% seen once. The CDR3 loop spans 16 amino acids. Trimming removed 5 bases from V and 5 bases from J; junction bases left unmatched: 9. Germline values: CDR1 LNHDA, CDR2 SQIVND (reference sequence). The rearrangement uses TRBV19 and TRBJ2-7, with 13 bases identical to TRBD2. This TCR derives from a man between 18 and 35 years old with acute or convalescent COVID-19. Sequenced input: peripheral blood. The CDR3 is CASSLSTSGRPNEQYF. The DNA of the CDR3 is TGTGCCAGTAGTCTGTCGACTAGCGGGAGGCCTAACGAGCAGTACTTC.